This section outlines one T cell receptor beta chain sequence together with its context. What it recognizes is unknown. Researchers used about 3,400 ng of total RNA for each TCR library. Via template switching, UMIs carrying a 6-nucleotide sample barcode were introduced. No DNA is given; TCRdb re-called the 5' RACE reads and lists each CDR3 protein once. Reported are approximately 330,000 distinct CDR3 sequences; the ten largest clones contain 2%. This sample was included in a study of monozygotic twins with inflammatory bowel disease. Germline-derived CDR1 and CDR2 are SEHNR and FQNEAQ (reference sequence). CDR3 length: 14 amino acids. Study-wide points: Compared with healthy twins, IBD patients shared fewer clonotypes with others, especially with disease activity.

No T cells were sorted before total RNA was taken from whole blood. The sample taken for sequencing was blood. J is TRBJ2-1 and V is TRBV7-9. The sequence came from a human donor with ulcerative colitis or Crohn's disease, or a healthy co-twin of an affected twin (not recorded which). The CDR3 sequence: CASSLEQVRYEQFF.